This entry lists 14 T cell receptor beta chains sequenced from one sample in a study of blood T cell repertoires in COVID-19. Here immunoSEQ multiplex PCR was the method, and the copy in TCRdb shows in-frame clones only, minus some. The top ten hold around 5.1% of the sample, which has under 200,000 clones, approximately 91% seen once. The sample consisted of peripheral blood. Source of these receptors: a man aged 18 to 30 with COVID-19, enrolled during active disease.

As regards this clone: At one end the junction does not follow the germline gene, possibly because of a read error. This rearrangement joins TRBV28 to TRBJ2-1; 15 bases match TRBD2. This CDR3 is built from 17 residues. Germline CDR1 and CDR2: MDHEN and SYDVKM. As DNA, the CDR3 is TGTGCCAGCAGTTTAATGGGACTAGCGGGAGGAAGGAATGGGCAGTTCTTC. This sequence encodes CASSLMGLAGGRNGQFF.

The V call is TRBV15, the J call TRBJ2-2, with 15 bases aligning to TRBD2. The germline V gene encodes CDR1 LNHNV and CDR2 YYDKDF (reference sequence). The CDR3 sequence is 20 residues long. J lost 6 bases, V lost 0 bases, and 11 bases had no gene match. This CDR3 is CATSRDLGLAGGAGAGELFF. Written as DNA, the CDR3 is TGTGCCACCAGCAGAGATCTCGGACTAGCGGGAGGGGCTGGGGCCGGGGAGCTGTTTTTT.

This clone has a handful of counts. The chain employs TRBV5-1 and TRBJ1-1; tentatively, D is TRBD1 (6 bases). The CDR3 has 15 amino acids. The V gene's germline CDR1 is SGHRS and CDR2 YFSETQ. V was trimmed by 4 bases and J by 3 bases, leaving 16 bases between them. Here the CDR3 DNA reads TGCGCCAGCAGCCGATACAGGGAGGGCGACACTGAAGCTTTCTTT. Encoded protein: CASSRYREGDTEAFF.

V gene TRBV6-5 combines with J gene TRBJ2-1, with 9 bases fitting TRBD1. J was trimmed by 3 bases and V by 7 bases; bases with no gene match: 7. CDR3 length: 15 residues. CDR1 is MNHEY, CDR2 SVGAGI, per germline. CDR3 sequence reads: CASKGTGRNYNEQFF. CDR3 sequence (DNA): TGTGCCAGCAAAGGGACAGGGCGAAACTACAATGAGCAGTTCTTC.

V usage is TRBV5-6 and J usage is TRBJ2-1; TRBD2 agrees at 13 bases. The CDR3 is 16 residues long. J lost 10 bases, V lost 4 bases, and 11 bases had no gene match. Germline V gene sequence: CDR1 SGHDT, CDR2 YYEEEE. CDR3 loop: CASSPPGLAGVDEQFF. The CDR3 coding sequence is TGTGCCAGCAGCCCACCCGGACTAGCGGGAGTAGACGAGCAGTTCTTC.

This clone was observed once. The V call is TRBV30, the J call TRBJ2-1; a possible D gene is TRBD2 (7 bases). The ends were cut back, 0 bases at V and 5 bases at J, with 29 bases in the middle. Germline-derived CDR1 and CDR2 are GTSNPN and SVGIG (reference sequence). The length of the CDR3 is 20 residues. The chain's CDR3 is CAWSVLLYDHRGAMNNEQFF. The CDR3 DNA sequence: TGTGCCTGGAGTGTACTACTATATGATCATCGGGGGGCCATGAACAATGAGCAGTTCTTC.

This chain links TRBV5-6 with TRBJ1-5; 7 positions agree with TRBD1. V dropped 3 bases and J dropped 5; count of bases not matched to a gene: 5. The germline V gene has CDR1 SGHDT and CDR2 YYEEEE. This CDR3 comprises 14 residues. Here the CDR3 reads CASSYGTGDQPQHF. As DNA, the CDR3 is TGTGCCAGCAGCTATGGTACAGGGGATCAGCCCCAGCATTTT. Variable domain in full (rest from reference TRBV5-6 and TRBJ1-5): DAGVTQSPTHLIKTRGQQVTLRCSPKSGHDTVSWYQQALGQGPQFIFQYYEEEERQRGNFPDRFSGHQFPNYSSELNVNALLLGDSALYLCASSYGTGDQPQHFGDGTRLSIL.

Written as DNA, the CDR3 is TGTGCCAGCAGGACGGGACTAGCGGGATTCAATGAGCAGTTCTTC. As protein: CASRTGLAGFNEQFF. The chain is built from TRBV7-9 and TRBJ2-1, with TRBD2 identical over 13 bases. With V trimmed by 6 bases and J by 6 bases, 5 bases remained unmatched. The germline V gene has CDR1 SEHNR and CDR2 FQNEAQ (reference sequence). CDR3 size: 15 residues.

The J gene is TRBJ2-7, the V gene TRBV28; 10 bases fit TRBD1. This CDR3 comprises 13 residues. With 8 bases clipped from V and 5 bases from J, the junction kept 6 bases outside the gene matches. Germline CDR1 MDHEN, CDR2 SYDVKM. Here the CDR3 reads CASSGQGLNEQYF. Written as DNA, the CDR3 is TGTGCCAGCTCGGGACAGGGGCTGAACGAGCAGTACTTC. Complete variable domain (other parts from reference TRBV28 and TRBJ2-7): DVKVTQSSRYLVKRTGEKVFLECVQDMDHENMFWYRQDPGLGLRLIYFSYDVKMKEKGDIPEGYSVSREKKERFSLILESASTNQTSMYLCASSGQGLNEQYFGPGTRLTVT.

The V and J genes are TRBV21-1 and TRBJ2-7; TRBD2, as called in the table, went unchecked against the DNA. TRBV21-1 is classified as a pseudogene. The CDR3 runs 14 residues. CDR3 coding DNA: TGTGCCAGCAGCACCCTAACTAGCCCCTACGAGCAGTACTTC. Residues: CASSTLTSPYEQYF.

The chain recombines TRBV27 with TRBJ2-1, with TRBD1 identical over 8 bases. Germline loops: CDR1 MNHEY, CDR2 SMNVEV (reference sequence). The CDR3 totals 15 residues. V shed 2 bases and J 6 bases; nucleotides not matched to a gene: 6. The chain's CDR3 is CASSLMGQAGNEQFF. Here the CDR3 DNA reads TGTGCCAGCAGTTTAATGGGACAGGCCGGCAATGAGCAGTTCTTC.

This chain joins TRBV19 and TRBJ1-1; D call uncertain. Trimming stripped 4 bases from V and 3 bases from J, with 15 bases between. The CDR3 totals 15 residues. CDR1 and CDR2 (germline): LNHDA, SQIVND (reference sequence). In DNA, the CDR3 is TGTGCCAGTAGTACCCCCGAGTTATACGACACTGAAGCTTTCTTT. Residues: CASSTPELYDTEAFF. The full variable domain, completed using reference TRBV19 and TRBJ1-1, is DGGITQSPKYLFRKEGQNVTLSCEQNLNHDAMYWYRQDPGQGLRLIYYSQIVNDFQKGDIAEGYSVSREKKESFPLTVTSAQKNPTAFYLCASSTPELYDTEAFFGQGTRLTVV.

The chain combines TRBV6-6 with TRBJ2-1; 10 nucleotides align to TRBD2. The junction had 2 bases not matched to a gene; V was cut back by 6 bases and J by 3 bases. CDR3 length: 14 amino acids. Looked up from germline, CDR1 is MNHNY and CDR2 is SVGAGI (reference sequence). The CDR3 protein is CASSRLAGYNEQFF. CDR3 DNA sequence: TGTGCCAGCAGCAGACTAGCGGGCTACAATGAGCAGTTCTTC.

The rearrangement uses TRBV7-3 and TRBJ2-3; 14 bases fit TRBD2. Trimming cost V 5 bases and J 5 bases; bases outside gene matches: 3. The CDR3 totals 15 residues. The germline gives CDR1 SGHTA, CDR2 FQGTGA. Here the CDR3 reads CASSRGTSGRDTQYF. The CDR3 DNA reads as TGTGCCAGCAGCCGGGGGACTAGCGGGAGAGATACGCAGTATTTT.